This T cell receptor beta chain was recorded in a study of blood T cell repertoires in COVID-19. Looking at the study overall: Samples representing acute and convalescent COVID-19 were sourced from the United States, Italy and Spain. Nucleic acid was either cDNA or gDNA, and it came from T cells, B-cell-depleted T cells, or PBMCs.

In the authors' workflow: The authors estimated nucleated cell counts from reference gene primer amplification. Assay used: immunoSEQ multiplex PCR; TCRdb lists only in-frame clones, some missing. The DNA gave D and trimming, while V, J and clone size come from that table. Of more than 85,000 clones listed, 60% to 80% were seen once; the top ten hold around 15%. This clone has just one count. The CDR3 sequence is 16 residues long. This sequence originates from a woman of 80 years or more with active or convalescent COVID-19. This rearrangement joins TRBV7-5 to TRBJ2-3; the table calls TRBD1, which could not be checked here. TRBV7-5 is flagged as a pseudogene. The specimen sequenced was peripheral blood. The CDR3, as DNA: TGTGTCAGAAGCTCCAGGGGCCAGGTCAGGGCAGATACGCAGTATTTT. Its protein is CVRSSRGQVRADTQYF.